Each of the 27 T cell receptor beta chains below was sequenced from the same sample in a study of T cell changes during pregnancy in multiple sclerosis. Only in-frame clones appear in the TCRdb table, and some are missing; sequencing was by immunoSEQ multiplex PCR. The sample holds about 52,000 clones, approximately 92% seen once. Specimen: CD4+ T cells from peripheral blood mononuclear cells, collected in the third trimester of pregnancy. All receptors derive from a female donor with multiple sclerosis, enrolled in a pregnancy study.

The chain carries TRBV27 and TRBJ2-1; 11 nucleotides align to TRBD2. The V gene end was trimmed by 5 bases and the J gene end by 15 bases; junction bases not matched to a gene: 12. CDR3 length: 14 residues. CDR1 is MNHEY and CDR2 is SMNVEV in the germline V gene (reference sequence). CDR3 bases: TGTGCCAGCAGTCCGGGACTAGCGGCCTCTCCCCCGTTCTTC. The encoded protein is CASSPGLAASPPFF.

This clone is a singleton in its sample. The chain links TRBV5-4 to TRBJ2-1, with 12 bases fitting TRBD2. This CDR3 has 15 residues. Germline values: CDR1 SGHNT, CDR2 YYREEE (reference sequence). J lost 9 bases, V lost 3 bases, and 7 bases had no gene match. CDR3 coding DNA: TGTGCCAGCAGCTCTAGCGGGAGGGCCCCACCTGAGCAGTTCTTC. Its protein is CASSSSGRAPPEQFF.

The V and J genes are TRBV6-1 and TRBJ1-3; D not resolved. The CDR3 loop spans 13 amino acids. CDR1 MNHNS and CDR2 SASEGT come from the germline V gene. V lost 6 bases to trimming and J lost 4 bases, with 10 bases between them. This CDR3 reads CASSIAGGNTIYF. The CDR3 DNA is TGTGCCAGCAGCATTGCGGGGGGAAACACCATATATTTT.

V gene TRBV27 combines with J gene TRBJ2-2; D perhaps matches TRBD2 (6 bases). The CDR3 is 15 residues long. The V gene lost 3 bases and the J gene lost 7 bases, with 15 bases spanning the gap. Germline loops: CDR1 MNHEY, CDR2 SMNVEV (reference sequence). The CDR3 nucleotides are TGTGCCAGCAGTTTTGCGCGGGATGTTGGCGGGGAGCTGTTTTTT. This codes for CASSFARDVGGELFF.

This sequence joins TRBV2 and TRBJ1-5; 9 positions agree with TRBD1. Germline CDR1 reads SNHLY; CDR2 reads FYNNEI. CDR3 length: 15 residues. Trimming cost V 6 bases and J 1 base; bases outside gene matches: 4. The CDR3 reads CASSEGTGSNQPQHF. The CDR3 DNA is TGTGCCAGCAGCGAGGGGACAGGGAGCAATCAGCCCCAGCATTTT.

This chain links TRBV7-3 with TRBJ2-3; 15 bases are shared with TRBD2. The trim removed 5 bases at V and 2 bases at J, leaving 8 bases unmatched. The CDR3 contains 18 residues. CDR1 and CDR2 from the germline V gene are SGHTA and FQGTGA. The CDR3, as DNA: TGTGCCAGCAGCCCGGGGACTAGCGGGGGGTCCTACACAGATACGCAGTATTTT. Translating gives CASSPGTSGGSYTDTQYF.

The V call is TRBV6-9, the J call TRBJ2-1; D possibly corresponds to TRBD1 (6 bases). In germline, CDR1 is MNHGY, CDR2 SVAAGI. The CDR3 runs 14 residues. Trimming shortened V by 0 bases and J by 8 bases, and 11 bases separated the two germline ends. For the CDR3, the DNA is TGTGCCAGCAGTTATTCCAACAGGGTCGATGAGCAGTTCTTC. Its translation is CASSYSNRVDEQFF.

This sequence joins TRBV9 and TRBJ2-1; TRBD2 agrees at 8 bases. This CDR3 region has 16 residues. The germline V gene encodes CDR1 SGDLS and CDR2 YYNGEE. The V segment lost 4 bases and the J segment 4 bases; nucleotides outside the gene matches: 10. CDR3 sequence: CASSTSFGRGYNEQFF. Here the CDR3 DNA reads TGTGCCAGCAGCACCAGTTTCGGGAGGGGATACAATGAGCAGTTCTTC.

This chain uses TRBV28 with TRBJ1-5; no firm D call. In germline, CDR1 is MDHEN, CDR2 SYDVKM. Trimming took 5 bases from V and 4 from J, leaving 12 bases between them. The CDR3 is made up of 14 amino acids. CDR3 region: CASSQTAVNQPQHF. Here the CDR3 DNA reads TGTGCCAGCAGTCAGACTGCCGTTAATCAGCCCCAGCATTTT.

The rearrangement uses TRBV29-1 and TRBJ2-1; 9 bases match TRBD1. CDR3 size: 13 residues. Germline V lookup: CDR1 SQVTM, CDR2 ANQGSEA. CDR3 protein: CSISGQGGHEQFF. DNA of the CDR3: TGCAGTATTTCGGGACAGGGTGGACATGAGCAGTTCTTC.

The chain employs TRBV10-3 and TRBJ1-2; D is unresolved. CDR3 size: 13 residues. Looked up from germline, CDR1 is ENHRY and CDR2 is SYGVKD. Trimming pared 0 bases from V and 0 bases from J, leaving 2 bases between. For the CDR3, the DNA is TGTGCCATCAGTGAGTCTACTAACTATGGCTACACCTTC. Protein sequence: CAISESTNYGYTF.

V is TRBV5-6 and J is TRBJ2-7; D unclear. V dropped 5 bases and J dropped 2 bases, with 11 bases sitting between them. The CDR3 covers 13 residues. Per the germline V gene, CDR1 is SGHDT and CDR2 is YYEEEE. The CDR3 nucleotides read TGTGCCAGCAGTCCCCCCGTTACCTACGAGCAGTACTTC. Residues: CASSPPVTYEQYF.

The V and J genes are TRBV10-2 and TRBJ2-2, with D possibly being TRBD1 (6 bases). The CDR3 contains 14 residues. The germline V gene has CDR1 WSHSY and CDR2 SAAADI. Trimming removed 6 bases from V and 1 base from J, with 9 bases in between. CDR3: CASRLGQNTGELFF. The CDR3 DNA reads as TGCGCCAGCAGACTGGGACAGAACACCGGGGAGCTGTTTTTT.

CDR3: CASSYTGVVNEKLFF. The CDR3 DNA is TGTGCCAGCAGTTACACAGGAGTAGTAAATGAAAAACTGTTTTTT. The rearrangement links TRBV6-6 to TRBJ1-4; perhaps TRBD1 as D (5 bases). CDR3 length: 15 amino acids. The germline CDR1 and CDR2 sequences are MNHNY and SVGAGI (reference sequence). V was clipped by 2 bases and J by 5 bases, with 12 bases between them.

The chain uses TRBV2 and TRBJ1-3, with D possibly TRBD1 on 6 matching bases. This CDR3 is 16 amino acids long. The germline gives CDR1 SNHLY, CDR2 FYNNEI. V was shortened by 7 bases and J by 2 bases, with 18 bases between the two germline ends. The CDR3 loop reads CASKGPQGGPGNTIYF. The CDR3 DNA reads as TGTGCCAGCAAGGGGCCACAGGGAGGGCCTGGAAACACCATATATTTT. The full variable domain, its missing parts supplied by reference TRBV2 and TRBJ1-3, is EPEVTQTPSHQVTQMGQEVILRCVPISNHLYFYWYRQILGQKVEFLVSFYNNEISEKSEIFDDQFSVERPDGSNFTLKIRSTKLEDSAMYFCASKGPQGGPGNTIYFGEGSWLTVV.

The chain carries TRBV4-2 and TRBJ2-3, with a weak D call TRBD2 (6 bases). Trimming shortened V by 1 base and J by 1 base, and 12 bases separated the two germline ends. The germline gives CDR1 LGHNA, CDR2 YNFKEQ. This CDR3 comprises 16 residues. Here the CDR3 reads CASSQVGGEGTDTQYF. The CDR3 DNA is TGTGCCAGCAGCCAAGTGGGGGGTGAGGGCACAGATACGCAGTATTTT.

In DNA, the CDR3 is TGTGCCAGCAGTGGGGAGTGGGCCCTGAGCTCCTATAATTCACCCCTCCACTTT. Residues: CASSGEWALSSYNSPLHF. This chain uses TRBV6-1 with TRBJ1-6; D ambiguous. The CDR3 is 18 residues long. CDR1 and CDR2 (germline): MNHNS, SASEGT. V was clipped by 4 bases and J by 0 bases, with 16 bases between them.

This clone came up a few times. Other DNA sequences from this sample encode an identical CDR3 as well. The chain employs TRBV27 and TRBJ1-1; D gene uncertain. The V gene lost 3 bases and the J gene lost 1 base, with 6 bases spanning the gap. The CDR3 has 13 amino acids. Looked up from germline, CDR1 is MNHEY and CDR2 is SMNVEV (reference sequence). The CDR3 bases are TGTGCCAGCAGTTTTCGGAGGAACACTGAAGCTTTCTTT. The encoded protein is CASSFRRNTEAFF.

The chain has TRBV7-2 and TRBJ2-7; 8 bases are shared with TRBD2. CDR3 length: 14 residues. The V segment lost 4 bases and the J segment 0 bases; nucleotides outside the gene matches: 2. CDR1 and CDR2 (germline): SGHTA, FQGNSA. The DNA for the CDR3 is TGTGCCAGCAGCTATAGCGGGAACTCCTACGAGCAGTACTTC. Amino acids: CASSYSGNSYEQYF.

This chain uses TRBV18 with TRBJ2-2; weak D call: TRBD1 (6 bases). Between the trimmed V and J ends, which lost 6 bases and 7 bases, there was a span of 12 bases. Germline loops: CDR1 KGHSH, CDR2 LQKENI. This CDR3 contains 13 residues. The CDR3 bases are TGTGCCAGCTCTCAACAGGGAAGCGGGGAGCTGTTTTTT. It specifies CASSQQGSGELFF.

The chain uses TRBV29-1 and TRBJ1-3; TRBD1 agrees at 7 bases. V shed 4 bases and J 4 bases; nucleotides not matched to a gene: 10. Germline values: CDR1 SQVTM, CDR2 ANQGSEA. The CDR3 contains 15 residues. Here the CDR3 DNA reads TGCAGCGTTGGGATGACAGGGCGTGGAGGAAACACCATATATTTT. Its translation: CSVGMTGRGGNTIYF.

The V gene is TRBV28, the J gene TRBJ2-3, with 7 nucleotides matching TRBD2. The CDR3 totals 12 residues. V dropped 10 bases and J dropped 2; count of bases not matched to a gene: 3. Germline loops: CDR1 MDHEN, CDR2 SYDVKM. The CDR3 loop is CATRGSTDTQYF. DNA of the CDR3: TGTGCCACGCGGGGGTCCACAGATACGCAGTATTTT.

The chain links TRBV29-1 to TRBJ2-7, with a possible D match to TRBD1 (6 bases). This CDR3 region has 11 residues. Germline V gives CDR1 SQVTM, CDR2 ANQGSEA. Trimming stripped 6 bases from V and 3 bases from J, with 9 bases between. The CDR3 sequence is CSVLDSYEQYF. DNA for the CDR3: TGCAGCGTCCTGGACAGCTACGAGCAGTACTTC.

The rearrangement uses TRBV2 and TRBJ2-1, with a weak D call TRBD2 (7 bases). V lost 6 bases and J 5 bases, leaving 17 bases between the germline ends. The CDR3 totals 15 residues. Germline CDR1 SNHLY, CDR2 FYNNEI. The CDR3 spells CASRRGGGPDNEQFF. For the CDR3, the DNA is TGTGCCAGCAGAAGGGGGGGAGGCCCTGACAATGAGCAGTTCTTC.

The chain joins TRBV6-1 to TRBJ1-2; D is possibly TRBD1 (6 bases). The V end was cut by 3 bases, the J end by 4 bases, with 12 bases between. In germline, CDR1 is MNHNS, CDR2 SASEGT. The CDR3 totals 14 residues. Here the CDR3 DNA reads TGTGCCAGCAGTGACCCGGACAGATCCTATGGCTACACCTTC. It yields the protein CASSDPDRSYGYTF.

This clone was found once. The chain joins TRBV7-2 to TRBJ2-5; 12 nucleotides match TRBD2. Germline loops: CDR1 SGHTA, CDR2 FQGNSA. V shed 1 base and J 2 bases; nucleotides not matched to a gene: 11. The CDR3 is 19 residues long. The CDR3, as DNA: TGTGCCAGCAGCTTAGGTTTAGGGCCTAGCGGGGGGGGACAAGAGACCCAGTACTTC. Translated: CASSLGLGPSGGGQETQYF.

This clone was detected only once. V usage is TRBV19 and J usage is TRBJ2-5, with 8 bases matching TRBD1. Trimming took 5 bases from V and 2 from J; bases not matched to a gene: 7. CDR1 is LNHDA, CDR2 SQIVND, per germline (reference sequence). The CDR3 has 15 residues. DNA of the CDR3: TGTGCCAGTAGTCTCTGGACAGGGAATCAAGAGACCCAGTACTTC. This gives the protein CASSLWTGNQETQYF.